The rows below give T cell receptor beta chains drawn from one sample of a study of CD8 T cells in Susac syndrome. TCRdb analysed the immunoSEQ multiplex PCR reads with MiXCR anew, one entry per CDR3 protein. The sample holds 200,000 or so distinct CDR3 sequences; 95% are singletons and the top ten take around 0.16%. The specimen was CD8+ T cells from PBMCs. Every receptor here comes from a human donor with Susac syndrome. Both conserved end residues are part of each CDR3. The D gene is left open where the match is weak. Not all rows give a size; the values are once, few, many and, for expanded clones, a class.

abundance	d_gene	v_gene	j_gene	CDR3aa	CDR3nt
NA	NA	TRBV6-1	TRBJ1-2	CASSTTPGTGDYGYTF	TGTGCCAGCAGTACAACACCAGGGACCGGTGACTATGGCTACACCTTC
NA	NA	TRBV7-9	TRBJ2-1	CASSFSFGNNEQFF	TGTGCCAGCAGCTTTAGTTTTGGAAACAATGAGCAGTTCTTC
NA	NA	TRBV11-2	TRBJ2-1	CASSLYQGSGVDDEQFF	TGTGCCAGCAGCTTATATCAGGGATCCGGAGTCGACGATGAGCAGTTCTTC
NA	TRBD1	TRBV20-1	TRBJ2-7	CSAAPPGQSYEQYF	TGCAGTGCTGCGCCGCCGGGACAGTCATACGAGCAGTACTTC
NA	NA	TRBV30	TRBJ2-7	CAWREDSYEQYF	TGTGCCTGGAGGGAGGACAGCTACGAGCAGTACTTC
NA	NA	TRBV7-9	TRBJ2-5	CASRTHSAGETQYF	TGTGCCAGCAGAACTCATTCGGCCGGAGAGACCCAGTACTTC
NA	NA	TRBV2	TRBJ1-3	CASSVGAGNTIYF	TGTGCCAGCAGTGTCGGGGCTGGAAACACCATATATTTT
NA	TRBD1	TRBV6-5	TRBJ2-7	CASSTGDRGFDEQYF	TGTGCCAGCAGTACTGGGGACAGGGGCTTCGACGAGCAGTACTTC
NA	NA	TRBV27	TRBJ1-2	CASSLRTNYGYTF	TGTGCCAGCAGTTTAAGGACAAACTATGGCTACACCTTC
NA	NA	TRBV4-1	TRBJ1-1	CASSQGWGSTEAFF	TGCGCCAGCAGCCAAGGGTGGGGGAGCACTGAAGCTTTCTTT
NA	NA	TRBV30	TRBJ2-7	CAWSAYYEQYF	TGTGCCTGGAGCGCCTATTACGAGCAGTACTTC
NA	NA	TRBV6-6	TRBJ1-1	CASSTTSGGTEAFF	TGTGCCAGCAGTACGACATCCGGGGGCACTGAAGCTTTCTTT
NA	TRBD2	TRBV7-2	TRBJ2-3	CASSLGLAGGTRTDTQYF	TGTGCCAGCAGCTTAGGACTAGCGGGAGGGACGAGGACAGATACGCAGTATTTT
NA	TRBD2	TRBV29-1	TRBJ2-5	CSVLLFLVASGSTETQYF	TGCAGCGTTTTATTATTCTTAGTGGCTAGCGGGAGTACAGAGACCCAGTACTTC
NA	NA	TRBV12-3/TRBV12-4	TRBJ1-2	CASSLRGLGYTF	TGTGCCAGCAGTTTACGGGGGCTGGGCTACACCTTC
few	NA	TRBV5-6	TRBJ2-7	CASSLRNEQYF	TGTGCCAGCAGCTTGAGGAACGAGCAGTACTTC
NA	NA	TRBV29-1	TRBJ1-1	CSVEGRLMGKAFF	TGCAGCGTTGAAGGCAGATTAATGGGGAAAGCTTTCTTT
NA	NA	TRBV20-1	TRBJ2-7	CSPETATYEQYF	TGCTCCCCAGAGACAGCCACCTACGAGCAGTACTTC
NA	NA	TRBV2	TRBJ2-5	CASSAGQSRETQYF	TGTGCCAGCAGTGCAGGACAGTCCCGGGAGACCCAGTACTTC
once	NA	TRBV12-3/TRBV12-4	TRBJ1-1	CASSFSDSQTEAFF	TGTGCCAGCAGTTTCTCCGACAGTCAGACTGAAGCTTTCTTT
NA	NA	TRBV6-5	TRBJ2-1	CASRASYNEQFF	TGTGCCAGCAGGGCTTCCTACAATGAGCAGTTCTTC
NA	NA	TRBV12-3/TRBV12-4	TRBJ2-1	CASSFEGREQFF	TGTGCCAGCAGTTTTGAGGGCCGTGAGCAGTTCTTC
NA	NA	TRBV10-2	TRBJ2-7	CASSEMRGAYEQYF	TGCGCCAGCAGTGAAATGCGCGGGGCCTACGAGCAGTACTTC
NA	TRBD1	TRBV12-3/TRBV12-4	TRBJ2-3	CASRSTGGADTQYF	TGTGCCAGCAGGTCGACAGGGGGCGCAGATACGCAGTATTTT
NA	TRBD2	TRBV5-6	TRBJ2-1	CASSVAGSYNEQFF	TGTGCCAGCAGCGTAGCGGGTTCCTACAATGAGCAGTTCTTC
NA	NA	TRBV5-6	TRBJ1-5	CASRSQRSWDQPQHF	TGTGCCAGCAGATCTCAGAGGTCTTGGGATCAGCCCCAGCATTTT
NA	NA	TRBV3-1	TRBJ2-2	CASSHRTNTGELFF	TGTGCCAGCAGCCACAGGACGAACACCGGGGAGCTGTTTTTT
NA	TRBD1	TRBV6-6	TRBJ2-1	CASSQTGGNEQFF	TGTGCCAGCAGCCAAACAGGGGGTAATGAGCAGTTCTTC
once	NA	TRBV9	TRBJ1-1	CASSVVGGEYNTEAFF	TGTGCCAGCAGCGTAGTCGGCGGCGAGTATAACACTGAAGCTTTCTTT
NA	TRBD1	TRBV6-1	TRBJ1-1	CASRPGQINTEAFF	TGTGCCAGCAGGCCGGGACAGATTAACACTGAAGCTTTCTTT
NA	NA	TRBV6-5	TRBJ2-3	CASSYVGDADTQYF	TGTGCCAGCAGTTACGTGGGGGATGCAGATACGCAGTATTTT
once	TRBD2	TRBV15	TRBJ2-7	CATSREREGTYEQYF	TGTGCCACCAGCAGAGAGCGGGAGGGGACCTACGAGCAGTACTTC
NA	NA	TRBV4-2	TRBJ2-4	CASSQDFPGAAKNIQYF	TGTGCCAGCAGCCAAGATTTCCCAGGGGCAGCCAAAAACATTCAGTACTTC
NA	NA	TRBV20-1	TRBJ1-1	CSAQGSDTEAFF	TGCAGTGCACAGGGTTCGGACACTGAAGCTTTCTTT
NA	TRBD1	TRBV20-1	TRBJ1-2	CSADDRRQGDYGYTF	TGCAGTGCTGACGACCGTAGACAGGGAGACTATGGCTACACCTTC
NA	NA	TRBV11-2	TRBJ2-1	CASSLESRGNEQFF	TGTGCCAGCAGCTTAGAATCCAGGGGTAATGAGCAGTTCTTC
NA	NA	TRBV29-1	TRBJ1-3	CSVPGNGNTIYF	TGCAGCGTTCCTGGGAACGGAAACACCATATATTTT
NA	NA	TRBV9	TRBJ2-3	CASTTGVFTDTQYF	TGTGCCAGCACAACGGGAGTATTCACAGATACGCAGTATTTT
NA	NA	TRBV5-5	TRBJ2-4	CASSLAEENIQYF	TGTGCCAGCAGCTTGGCGGAGGAAAACATTCAGTACTTC
NA	NA	TRBV20-1	TRBJ1-1	CSAPPPGENTEAFF	TGCAGTGCTCCCCCCCCAGGCGAGAACACTGAAGCTTTCTTT
NA	NA	TRBV10-2	TRBJ2-4	CASSVYLAKNIQYF	TGCGCCAGCAGTGTTTACCTAGCCAAAAACATTCAGTACTTC
NA	NA	TRBV11-2	TRBJ2-3	CASSDHSTDTQYF	TGTGCCAGCAGCGACCATAGCACAGATACGCAGTATTTT
NA	NA	TRBV29-1	TRBJ1-2	CSVEVFDTDNYGYTF	TGCAGCGTTGAGGTCTTCGACACCGATAACTATGGCTACACCTTC
once	NA	TRBV10-2	TRBJ1-1	CASSESGEGAFF	TGCGCCAGCAGTGAGTCGGGCGAGGGGGCTTTCTTT
NA	NA	TRBV29-1	TRBJ2-1	CSGSPGSFEQFF	TGCAGCGGATCACCAGGGAGTTTTGAGCAGTTCTTC
NA	TRBD2	TRBV24-1	TRBJ2-3	CATMASGSLSTDTQYF	TGTGCCACCATGGCTAGCGGGAGTCTGAGCACAGATACGCAGTATTTT
NA	TRBD1	TRBV20-1	TRBJ2-7	CSADDRDRGSYEQYF	TGCAGTGCCGATGACCGGGACAGGGGATCCTACGAGCAGTACTTC
NA	NA	TRBV2	TRBJ2-7	CASSGRISYEQYF	TGTGCCAGCAGTGGGCGGATCTCCTACGAGCAGTACTTC
NA	NA	TRBV7-6	TRBJ2-2	CASSLASEGFYTGELFF	TGTGCCAGCAGCTTAGCTAGCGAGGGGTTTTACACCGGGGAGCTGTTTTTT
NA	NA	TRBV29-1	TRBJ2-2	CSVDVRTGELFF	TGCAGCGTTGATGTCCGGACCGGGGAGCTGTTTTTT
NA	NA	TRBV7-2	TRBJ2-7	CASSLAALGGEQYF	TGTGCCAGCAGCTTAGCCGCTTTGGGGGGCGAGCAGTACTTC
NA	TRBD2	TRBV30	TRBJ2-3	CAWNEAGGTDTQYF	TGTGCCTGGAACGAAGCGGGGGGCACAGATACGCAGTATTTT
few	NA	TRBV11-2	TRBJ1-2	CASSLGGNYGYTF	TGTGCCAGCAGCTTAGGTGGGAACTATGGCTACACCTTC
NA	NA	TRBV9	TRBJ2-5	CASSVGGAYKQETQYF	TGTGCCAGCAGCGTAGGGGGGGCTTACAAACAAGAGACCCAGTACTTC
NA	NA	TRBV20-1	TRBJ2-7	CSARDFAAGGYEQYF	TGCAGTGCTAGAGATTTCGCGGCCGGCGGATACGAGCAGTACTTC
once	TRBD2	TRBV4-1	TRBJ2-3	CASSQDPTSGGDTQYF	TGCGCCAGCAGCCAAGACCCGACTAGCGGGGGGGATACGCAGTATTTT
NA	NA	TRBV9	TRBJ1-1	CASSVEGETEAFF	TGTGCCAGCAGCGTAGAGGGGGAGACTGAAGCTTTCTTT
NA	NA	TRBV14	TRBJ1-1	CASSPVSLNTEAFF	TGTGCCAGCAGCCCCGTGAGTTTGAACACTGAAGCTTTCTTT